The TCR beta chain under discussion was sequenced for a study of cytotoxic CD8 clonotypes in ibrutinib-treated CLL. Trimming stripped 0 bases from V and 1 base from J, with 4 bases between. The CDR3 consists of 13 residues. The V gene's germline CDR1 is GTSNPN and CDR2 SVGIG (reference sequence). Approximately 2 micrograms of genomic DNA from cryopreserved PBMCs went into TCR beta libraries. Sequencing was performed with immunoSEQ multiplex PCR; in TCRdb, only in-frame clones are kept and a portion is missing. The sample records under 150,000 clones, 70% to 90% being singletons. This specimen was PBMCs, taken after 36 months of ibrutinib treatment. The chain combines TRBV30 with TRBJ1-5; D ambiguous. The sequence derives from a human donor with chronic lymphocytic leukemia. The CDR3 DNA reads as TGTGCCTGGAGTGTAGCAAGCAATCAGCCCCAGCATTTT. Protein product: CAWSVASNQPQHF.